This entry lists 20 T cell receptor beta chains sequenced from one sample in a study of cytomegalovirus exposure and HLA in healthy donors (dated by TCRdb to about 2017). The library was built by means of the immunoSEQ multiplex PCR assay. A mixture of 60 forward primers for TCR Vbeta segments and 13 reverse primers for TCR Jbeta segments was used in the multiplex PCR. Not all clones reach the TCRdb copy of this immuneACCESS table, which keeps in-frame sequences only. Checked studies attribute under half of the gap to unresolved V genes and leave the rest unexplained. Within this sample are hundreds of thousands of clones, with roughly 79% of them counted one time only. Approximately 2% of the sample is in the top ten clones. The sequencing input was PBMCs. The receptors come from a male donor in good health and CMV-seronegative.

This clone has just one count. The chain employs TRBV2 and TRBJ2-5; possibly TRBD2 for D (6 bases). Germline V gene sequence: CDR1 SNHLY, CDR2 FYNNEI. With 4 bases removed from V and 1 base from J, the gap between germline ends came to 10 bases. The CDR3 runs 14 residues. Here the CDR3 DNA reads TGTGCCAGCAGTGGCGGGGCTCTCCAAGAGACCCAGTACTTC. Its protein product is CASSGGALQETQYF.

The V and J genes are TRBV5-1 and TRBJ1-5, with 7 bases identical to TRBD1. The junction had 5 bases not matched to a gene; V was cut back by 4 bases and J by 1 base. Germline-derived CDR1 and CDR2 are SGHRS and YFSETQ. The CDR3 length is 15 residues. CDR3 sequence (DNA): TGCGCCAGCAGCCCGGGACAGAAGAGCAATCAGCCCCAGCATTTT. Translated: CASSPGQKSNQPQHF.

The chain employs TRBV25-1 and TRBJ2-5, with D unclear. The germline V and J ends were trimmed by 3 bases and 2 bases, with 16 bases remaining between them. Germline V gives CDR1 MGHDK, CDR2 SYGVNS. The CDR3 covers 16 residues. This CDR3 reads CASSDIIPNRQETQYF. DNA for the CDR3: TGTGCCAGCAGTGATATAATTCCCAACAGACAAGAGACCCAGTACTTC.

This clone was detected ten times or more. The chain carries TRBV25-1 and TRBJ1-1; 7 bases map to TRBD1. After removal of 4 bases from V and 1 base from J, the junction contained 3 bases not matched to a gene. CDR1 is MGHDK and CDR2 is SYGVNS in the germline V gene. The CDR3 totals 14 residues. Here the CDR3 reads CASSGTGENTEAFF. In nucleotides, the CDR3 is TGTGCCAGCAGTGGAACAGGGGAGAACACTGAAGCTTTCTTT.

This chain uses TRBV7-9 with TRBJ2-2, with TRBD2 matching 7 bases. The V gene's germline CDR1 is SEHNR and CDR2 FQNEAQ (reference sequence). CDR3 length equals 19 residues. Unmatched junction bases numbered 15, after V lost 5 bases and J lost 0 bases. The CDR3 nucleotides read TGTGCCAGCAGCCCAATTCTCATGGCGGGGGACTCGAACACCGGGGAGCTGTTTTTT. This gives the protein CASSPILMAGDSNTGELFF.

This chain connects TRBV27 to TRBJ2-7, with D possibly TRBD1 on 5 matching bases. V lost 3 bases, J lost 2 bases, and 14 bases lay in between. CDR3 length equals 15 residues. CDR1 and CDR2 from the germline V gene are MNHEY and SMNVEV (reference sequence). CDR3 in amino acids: CASSLTALFTYEQYF. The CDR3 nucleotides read TGTGCCAGCAGTTTGACAGCCCTTTTTACCTACGAGCAGTACTTC.

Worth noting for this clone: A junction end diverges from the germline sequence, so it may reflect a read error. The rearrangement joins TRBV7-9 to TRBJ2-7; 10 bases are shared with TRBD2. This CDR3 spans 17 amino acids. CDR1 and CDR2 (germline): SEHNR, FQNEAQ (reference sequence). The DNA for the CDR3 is TGTTCCAGCAGCCCATTCCGTGGGACTAGCGACCCGTACGAGCAGTACTTC. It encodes CSSSPFRGTSDPYEQYF. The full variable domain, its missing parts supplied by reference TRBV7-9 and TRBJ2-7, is DTGVSQNPRHKITKRGQNVTFRCDPISEHNRLYWYRQTLGQGPEFLTYFQNEAQLEKSRLLSDRFSAERPKGSFSTLEIQRTEQGDSAMYLCSSSPFRGTSDPYEQYFGPGTRLTVT.

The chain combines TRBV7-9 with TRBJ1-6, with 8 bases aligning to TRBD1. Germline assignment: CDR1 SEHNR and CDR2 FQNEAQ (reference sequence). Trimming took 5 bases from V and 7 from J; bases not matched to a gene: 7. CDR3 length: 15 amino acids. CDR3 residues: CASSPSGGPNSPLHF. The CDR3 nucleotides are TGTGCCAGCAGCCCCTCAGGGGGCCCAAATTCACCCCTCCACTTT.

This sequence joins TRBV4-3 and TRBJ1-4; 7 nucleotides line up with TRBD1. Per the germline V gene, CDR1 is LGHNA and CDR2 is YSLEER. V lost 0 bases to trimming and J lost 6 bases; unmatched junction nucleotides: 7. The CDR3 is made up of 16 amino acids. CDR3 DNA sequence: TGCGCCAGCAGCCAAGATGTAGGGCAGGGGGATGAAAAACTGTTTTTT. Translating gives CASSQDVGQGDEKLFF.

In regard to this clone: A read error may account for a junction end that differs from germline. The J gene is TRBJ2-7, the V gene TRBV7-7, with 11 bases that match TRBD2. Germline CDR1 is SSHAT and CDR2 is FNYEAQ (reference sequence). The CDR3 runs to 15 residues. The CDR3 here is CASSLEGTSGHEQYF. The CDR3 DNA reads TGTGCTAGCAGCTTAGAAGGGACTAGCGGCCACGAGCAGTACTTC. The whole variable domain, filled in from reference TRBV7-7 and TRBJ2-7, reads GAGVSQSPRYKVTKRGQDVTLRCDPISSHATLYWYQQALGQGPEFLTYFNYEAQPDKSGLPSDRFSAERPEGSISTLTIQRTEQRDSAMYRCASSLEGTSGHEQYFGPGTRLTVT.

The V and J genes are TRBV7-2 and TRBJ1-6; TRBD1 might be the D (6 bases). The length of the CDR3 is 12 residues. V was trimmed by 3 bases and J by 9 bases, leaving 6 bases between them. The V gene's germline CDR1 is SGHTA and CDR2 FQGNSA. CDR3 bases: TGTGCCAGCAGCTTCAGGGGTTCACCCCTCCACTTT. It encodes CASSFRGSPLHF.

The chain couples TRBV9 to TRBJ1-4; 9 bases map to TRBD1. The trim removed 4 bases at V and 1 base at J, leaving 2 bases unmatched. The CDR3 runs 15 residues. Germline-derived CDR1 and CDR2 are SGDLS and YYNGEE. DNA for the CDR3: TGTGCCAGCAGCTTGACAGGGGGAACTAATGAAAAACTGTTTTTT. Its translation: CASSLTGGTNEKLFF.

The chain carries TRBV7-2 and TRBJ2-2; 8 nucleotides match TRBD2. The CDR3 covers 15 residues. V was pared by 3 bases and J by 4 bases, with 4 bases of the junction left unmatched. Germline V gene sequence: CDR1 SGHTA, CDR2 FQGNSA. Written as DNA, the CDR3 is TGTGCCAGCAGCTTTAGCGGGATCATCACCGGGGAGCTGTTTTTT. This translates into CASSFSGIITGELFF.

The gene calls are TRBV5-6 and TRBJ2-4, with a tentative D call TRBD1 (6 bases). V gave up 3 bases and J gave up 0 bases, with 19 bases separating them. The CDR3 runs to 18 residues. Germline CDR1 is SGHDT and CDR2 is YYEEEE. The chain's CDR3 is CASSSRDNLNLAKNIQYF. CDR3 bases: TGTGCCAGCAGCTCCCGGGACAACCTAAATCTAGCCAAAAACATTCAGTACTTC.

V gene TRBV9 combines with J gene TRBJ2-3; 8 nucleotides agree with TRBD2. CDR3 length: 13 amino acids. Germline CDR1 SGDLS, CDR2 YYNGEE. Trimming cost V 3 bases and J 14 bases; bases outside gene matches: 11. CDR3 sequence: CASSDPGTRRWYF. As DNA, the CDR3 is TGTGCCAGCAGCGATCCCGGGACTAGGAGGTGGTATTTT.

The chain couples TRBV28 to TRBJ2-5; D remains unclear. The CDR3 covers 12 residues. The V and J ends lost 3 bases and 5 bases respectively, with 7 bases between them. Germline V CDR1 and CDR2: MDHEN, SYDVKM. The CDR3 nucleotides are TGTGCCAGCAGTTTCCCCCAGGAGACCCAGTACTTC. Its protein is CASSFPQETQYF.

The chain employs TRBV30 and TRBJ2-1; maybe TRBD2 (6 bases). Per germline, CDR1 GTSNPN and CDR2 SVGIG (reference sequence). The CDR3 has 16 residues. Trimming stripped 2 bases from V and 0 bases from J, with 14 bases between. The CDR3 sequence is CAWSRMGGPSYNEQFF. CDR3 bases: TGTGCCTGGAGTAGAATGGGAGGTCCCTCCTACAATGAGCAGTTCTTC.

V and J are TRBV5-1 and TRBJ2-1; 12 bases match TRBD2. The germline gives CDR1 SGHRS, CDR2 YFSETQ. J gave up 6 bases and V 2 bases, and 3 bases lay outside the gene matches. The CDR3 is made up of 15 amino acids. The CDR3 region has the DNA TGCGCCAGCAGCTTCGGACTAGCGGGGCTCAATGAGCAGTTCTTC. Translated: CASSFGLAGLNEQFF.

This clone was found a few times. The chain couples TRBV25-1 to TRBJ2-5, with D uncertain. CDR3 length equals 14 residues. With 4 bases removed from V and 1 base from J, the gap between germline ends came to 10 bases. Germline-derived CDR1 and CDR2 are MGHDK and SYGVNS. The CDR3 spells CASSGTEVQETQYF. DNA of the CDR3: TGTGCCAGCAGTGGAACAGAAGTCCAAGAGACCCAGTACTTC. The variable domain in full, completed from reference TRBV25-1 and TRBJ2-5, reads EADIYQTPRYLVIGTGKKITLECSQTMGHDKMYWYQQDPGMELHLIHYSYGVNSTEKGDLSSESTVSRIRTEHFPLTLESARPSHTSQYLCASSGTEVQETQYFGPGTRLLVL.

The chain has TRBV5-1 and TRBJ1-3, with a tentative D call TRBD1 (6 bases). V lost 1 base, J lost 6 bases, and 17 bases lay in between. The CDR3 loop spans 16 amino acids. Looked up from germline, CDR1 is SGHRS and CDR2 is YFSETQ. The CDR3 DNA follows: TGCGCCAGCAGCTTGATTCCTACAGGGAGGGCAAACACCATATATTTT. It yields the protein CASSLIPTGRANTIYF.